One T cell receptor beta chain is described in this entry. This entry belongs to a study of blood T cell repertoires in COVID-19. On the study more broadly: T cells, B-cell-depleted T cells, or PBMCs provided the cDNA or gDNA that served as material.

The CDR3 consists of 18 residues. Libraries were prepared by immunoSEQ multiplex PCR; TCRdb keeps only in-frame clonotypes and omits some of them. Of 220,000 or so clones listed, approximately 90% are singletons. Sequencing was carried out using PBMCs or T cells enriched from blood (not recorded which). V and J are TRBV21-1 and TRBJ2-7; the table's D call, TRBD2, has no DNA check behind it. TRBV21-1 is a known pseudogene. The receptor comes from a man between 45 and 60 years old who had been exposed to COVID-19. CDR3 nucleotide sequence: TGTGCCAGGAGATGGGGGGGTTCAAACGGGAGGAGCTCCTACGAGCAGTACGTC. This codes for CARRWGGSNGRSSYEQYV.